Described below is a single T cell receptor beta chain sequence and its context. Ten or more counts support this clonotype. This receptor's antigen is unknown. It has no much larger one-base neighbor in the sample; base qualities were not kept. The instrument was an Illumina HiSeq 2000. Multiplex PCR amplification was used to build the TCR beta chain libraries. High-throughput sequencing was used to analyze the amplified TCR beta chain products. Using fastp trimming at Q25 and MiXCR clonotype assembly, TCRdb reanalyzed the public sequencing data and kept in-frame beta chains. Each record represents a unique CDR3 protein, reported with the most common genes and DNA among its rows. For this sample the table gives 270,000 or so distinct CDR3 sequences, of which over 25% were detected only once. The ten largest account for 1.1% of the sample. Lymph node samples came from the axillary draining lymph nodes of breast cancer patients.

This sample was taken from a study of breast tumors, draining lymph nodes, adjacent tissues (dated by TCRdb to the mid-2010s). For context, the study as a whole: Breast cancer patients provided tumor, adjacent nontumor tissue and axillary lymph nodes, and the study compared the TCR beta repertoires across these three sources. The study aimed to assess the relationships and possible T-cell exchange between tumor, surrounding tissue and draining lymph node repertoires in human breast cancer. The investigation overall reported the following: Tumor and nontumor tissue repertoires were significantly more similar in luminal-like than in basal-like breast cancer. The conclusion that tumor T cells originate in lymph nodes was presented as consistent with a hypothesis rather than as directly demonstrated. The data were considered consistent with the idea that most tumor T cells come from the lymph node and then expand in tumor tissue. Tumor T-cell repertoires showed less diversity than lymph node repertoires and more diversity than nontumor tissue repertoires, and tumor T-cell repertoires showed preferential V and J gene usage.

CDR1 DFQATT and CDR2 SNEGSKA are derived from the germline V gene (reference sequence). Its CDR3 holds 14 amino acids, cysteine through phenylalanine. The retained sequence is limited to the CDR3, 42 bases, with the frame set at the first base. The junction shows trimming of 6 bases on V and 1 base on J, plus 16 bases between the germline ends. The sequenced material came from axillary lymph node tissue. The chain uses TRBV20-1 and TRBJ2-7, with TRBD2 tentatively as D gene (5 bases match). The clonotype originates from a female donor with breast cancer. Some clones in this sample may be carry-over from other donors' samples. The CDR3 amino acid sequence is: CSARPASSSYEQYF. The nucleotide sequence is TGCAGTGCCAGACCGGCTAGCAGTTCCTACGAGCAGTACTTC.